The 8 T cell receptor beta chains in this list originate from one sample, sequenced in a study of T cells in Graves' hyperthyroidism and ophthalmopathy. RNA transcripts were the template for amplifying TCR beta CDR3 regions. First-round RT-PCR of the TCR CDR3 relied on the HTBI primer set. Using its own MiXCR run on the multiplex PCR reads, TCRdb lists one record per CDR3 protein. The data hold 750,000 to 950,000 distinct CDR3 sequences, with about 38% observed a single time. The sample taken for sequencing was blood. Source of these receptors: a man aged 18 to 30 with Graves' hyperthyroidism.

CDR3 amino acids: CATRGRGPMNTEAFF. CDR3 sequence (DNA): TGTGCCACCAGAGGGAGGGGCCCCATGAACACTGAAGCTTTCTTT. The genes are TRBV15 and TRBJ1-1; D is possibly TRBD1 (5 bases). Per germline, CDR1 LNHNV and CDR2 YYDKDF (reference sequence). Trimming shortened V by 6 bases and J by 0 bases, and 14 bases separated the two germline ends. The CDR3 contains 15 residues.

This chain uses TRBV5-8 with TRBJ1-5; no reliable D call. The length of the CDR3 is 14 residues. Germline V gene sequence: CDR1 SGHTS, CDR2 YDEGEE. The V gene lost 2 bases and the J gene lost 3 bases, with 9 bases spanning the gap. DNA of the CDR3: TGTGCCAGCAGCTTCAGGCAGTTCAATCAGCCCCAGCATTTT. It codes for CASSFRQFNQPQHF.

The V gene is TRBV20-1, the J gene TRBJ2-7, with TRBD1 as a possible D gene (5 bases). V shed 0 bases and J shed 1 base, with 13 bases lying between them. From germline, CDR1 is DFQATT and CDR2 SNEGSKA (reference sequence). The CDR3 has 15 amino acids. CDR3 bases: TGCAGTGCTAGAGATCTAACAGGAGATTCCTACGAGCAGTACTTC. It specifies CSARDLTGDSYEQYF.

This clonotype was seen only once. V usage is TRBV5-6 and J usage is TRBJ2-5, with a tentative D call TRBD1 (6 bases). CDR3 size: 17 residues. The germline V and J ends were trimmed by 0 bases and 3 bases, with 18 bases remaining between them. The germline CDR1 and CDR2 sequences are SGHDT and YYEEEE. CDR3 coding DNA: TGTGCCAGCAGCTTGGGAACACAGGGAAGAGGGGAAGAGACCCAGTACTTC. Amino acid sequence: CASSLGTQGRGEETQYF.

This clonotype was found a few times. The V gene is TRBV12-3 or TRBV12-4, the J gene TRBJ2-2; 8 positions match TRBD2. The V gene end was trimmed by 4 bases and the J gene end by 6 bases; junction bases not matched to a gene: 7. The CDR3 extends over 15 amino acids. The CDR3 loop reads CASSSSGRPAGELFF. The CDR3 coding sequence is TGTGCCAGCAGTTCCAGCGGGAGACCGGCCGGGGAGCTGTTTTTT.

A remark on this clonotype: At one end, the junction sequence differs from germline, possibly due to a read error. The rearrangement uses TRBV15 and TRBJ2-5, with a weak D call TRBD2 (7 bases). The CDR3 is 14 amino acids. The germline gives CDR1 LNHNV, CDR2 YYDKDF (reference sequence). DNA of the CDR3: TGTGCCACCAGCAGAGGCGGGAGTGTGGGGGGCGCGAACTTC. Translating gives CATSRGGSVGGANF.

About this clonotype itself: A much larger clone sits a single nucleotide away, making a read error possible. The chain employs TRBV12-3 or TRBV12-4 and TRBJ2-6; D is uncertain. V lost 1 base, J lost 3 bases, and 10 bases lay in between. This CDR3 spans 16 amino acids. This CDR3 is CASSLGQLIGANVLTF. For the CDR3, the DNA is TGTGCCAGCAGTTTAGGGCAGTTGATTGGGGCCAACGTCCTGACTTTC.

This chain joins TRBV2 and TRBJ1-5; 9 bases fit TRBD1. The CDR3 contains 16 residues. V shed 6 bases and J 1 base; nucleotides not matched to a gene: 7. Germline loops: CDR1 SNHLY, CDR2 FYNNEI. Here the CDR3 reads CASRLQGARSNQPQHF. The CDR3 bases are TGTGCCAGCAGGTTACAGGGGGCGAGGAGCAATCAGCCCCAGCATTTT.